This T cell receptor (beta chain) was recorded in a study of cytomegalovirus exposure and HLA in healthy donors. Overall study findings and caveats: Many donors shared some public TCRs, even though most TCR sequences were rare.

With respect to this clone: Its matching antigen is unknown.

The CDR3 loop spans 17 amino acids. J gave up 10 bases and V 2 bases, and 13 bases lay outside the gene matches. Germline V gene data show CDR1 as SGDLS and CDR2 as YYNGEE. Produced via immunoSEQ multiplex PCR; TCRdb's table is partial and in-frame only. In the table there are some 210,000 clones, around nine tenths of which are singletons. The chain links TRBV9 to TRBJ2-1, with 12 positions matching TRBD2. This receptor was obtained from a woman aged 18 to 35 in good health and CMV-seropositive. Sequencing was performed on PBMCs. CDR3 residues: CASSVNRGPSGRGEQFF. For the CDR3, the DNA is TGTGCCAGCAGCGTCAACAGGGGGCCTAGCGGGAGGGGAGAGCAGTTCTTC.